These 24 T cell receptor beta chains were sequenced from one sample in a study of blood T cell repertoires in COVID-19. Sequencing was performed with immunoSEQ multiplex PCR; in TCRdb, only in-frame clones are kept and a portion is missing. The sample holds 55,000 to 70,000 clones; around 87% are singletons and the top ten take roughly 11%. The sample was peripheral blood. Receptors were obtained from a woman in her late teens or twenties with acute or convalescent COVID-19.

The chain carries TRBV27 and TRBJ2-7; tentative D call: TRBD1 (7 bases). Trimming took 5 bases from V and 6 from J, leaving 23 bases between them. CDR3 size: 16 residues. Germline lookup yields CDR1 MNHEY and CDR2 SMNVEV (reference sequence). CDR3 in amino acids: CASSPIAGGGRFEQYF. The DNA of the CDR3 is TGTGCCAGCAGTCCTATTGCTGGAGGGGGCCGATTCGAGCAGTACTTC.

The chain joins TRBV7-2 to TRBJ1-6; 7 bases map to TRBD1. This CDR3 is built from 15 residues. CDR1 and CDR2 (germline): SGHTA, FQGNSA. J gave up 7 bases and V 2 bases, and 5 bases lay outside the gene matches. The CDR3 DNA follows: TGTGCCAGCAGCTTATCCCGGACAGGCAATTCACCCCTCCACTTT. As protein: CASSLSRTGNSPLHF.

This sequence joins TRBV30 and TRBJ1-2; a possible D gene is TRBD1 (5 bases). The CDR3 runs to 14 residues. The ends were cut back, 8 bases at V and 2 bases at J, with 18 bases in the middle. The germline gives CDR1 GTSNPN, CDR2 SVGIG (reference sequence). Written as DNA, the CDR3 is TGTGCCGCGCGTTACGGGAGGGACAACTATGGCTACACCTTC. Translation gives CAARYGRDNYGYTF.

The V call is TRBV19, the J call TRBJ2-2; 7 positions match TRBD1. The CDR3 loop spans 14 amino acids. Germline-derived CDR1 and CDR2 are LNHDA and SQIVND (reference sequence). The J segment lost 6 bases and the V segment lost 5 bases, leaving 6 bases of the junction unmatched. The CDR3 bases are TGTGCCAGTAGTGCCCAGGGGGTCTCCGGGGAGCTGTTTTTT. This sequence encodes CASSAQGVSGELFF.

The chain carries TRBV30 and TRBJ2-4; tentative D call: TRBD1 (8 bases). V was pared by 2 bases and J by 4 bases, with 12 bases between. From germline, CDR1 is GTSNPN and CDR2 SVGIG (reference sequence). The CDR3 extends over 14 amino acids. The CDR3 reads CAWSSQGGKNIQYF. The CDR3 DNA is TGTGCCTGGAGTTCACAGGGGGGGAAAAACATTCAGTACTTC.

The J gene is TRBJ2-7, the V gene TRBV18; D might be TRBD2 (5 bases). The CDR3 runs to 15 residues. Germline CDR1 reads KGHSH; CDR2 reads LQKENI. Trimming removed 3 bases from V and 2 bases from J, with 14 bases in between. CDR3 DNA: TGTGCCAGCTCACCCGGGAATATTGCCACCTACGAGCAGTACTTC. Translated, it gives CASSPGNIATYEQYF.

The V call is TRBV3-1 (or the pseudogene TRBV3-2), the J call TRBJ1-6, with TRBD1 matching over 10 bases. This CDR3 comprises 16 residues. Germline-derived CDR1 and CDR2 are LGHDT and YNNKEL (reference sequence). Trimming at V came to 1 base and at J to 6 bases, leaving 3 bases not matched to a gene. The CDR3 here is CASSQGTGGGNSPLHF. CDR3 coding DNA: TGTGCCAGCAGCCAAGGGACAGGGGGGGGTAATTCACCCCTCCACTTT.

The CDR3, as DNA: TGTGCCTGGAGTCCACCCAGTCGGGGGGCTCAGGACGAGCAGTACTTC. Translating gives CAWSPPSRGAQDEQYF. The V and J genes are TRBV30 and TRBJ2-7, with a tentative D call TRBD2 (7 bases). Looked up from germline, CDR1 is GTSNPN and CDR2 is SVGIG (reference sequence). Trimming cost V 2 bases and J 5 bases, with 22 bases left between them. This CDR3 is 16 amino acids long.

The rearrangement joins TRBV11-2 to TRBJ1-6; 8 bases fit TRBD1. The ends lost 5 bases at V and 5 bases at J; junction bases unmatched: 5. Per germline, CDR1 SGHAT and CDR2 FQNNGV. The CDR3 consists of 15 residues. DNA of the CDR3: TGTGCCAGCAGCGTCGACAGGGGCCATAATTCACCCCTCCACTTT. The encoded protein is CASSVDRGHNSPLHF.

The chain joins TRBV3-1 (or the pseudogene TRBV3-2) to TRBJ1-5; tentatively, D is TRBD1 (5 bases). The length of the CDR3 is 19 residues. Germline V CDR1 and CDR2: LGHDT, YNNKEL (reference sequence). Trimming left V 1 base short and J 8 bases short, with 27 bases between. The CDR3 sequence is CASSQGLGLMGVGGKPQHF. CDR3 nucleotides: TGTGCCAGCAGCCAAGGTCTCGGGTTGATGGGGGTGGGGGGTAAGCCCCAGCATTTT.

The rearrangement uses TRBV6-5 and TRBJ2-3, with D unresolved. The CDR3 length is 13 residues. CDR1 MNHEY and CDR2 SVGAGI come from the germline V gene. The ends were cut back, 6 bases at V and 3 bases at J, with 10 bases in the middle. The CDR3 here is CASSAIWTDTQYF. CDR3 nucleotides: TGTGCCAGCAGCGCGATCTGGACAGATACGCAGTATTTT.

The chain uses TRBV23-1 and TRBJ1-2; possibly TRBD1 for D (6 bases). TRBV23-1 is given ORF status, its function remaining uncertain. V was shortened by 7 bases and J by 7 bases, with 16 bases between the two germline ends. This CDR3 is built from 13 residues. CDR3 DNA sequence: TGCGCCAGCACCCGGGGGGGGGCGCGTGGCTACACCTTC. This codes for CASTRGGARGYTF.

V usage is TRBV6-1 and J usage is TRBJ1-4; D possibly corresponds to TRBD1 (5 bases). This CDR3 spans 14 amino acids. V dropped 3 bases and J dropped 7 bases, with 12 bases sitting between them. Per the germline V gene, CDR1 is MNHNS and CDR2 is SASEGT. This CDR3 reads CASSDWGGGEKLFF. CDR3 DNA sequence: TGTGCCAGCAGTGATTGGGGGGGAGGTGAAAAACTGTTTTTT.

The chain is built from TRBV5-1 and TRBJ2-2; 7 bases fit TRBD2. Unmatched junction bases numbered 11, after V lost 0 bases and J lost 3 bases. The CDR3 length is 18 residues. Germline loops: CDR1 SGHRS, CDR2 YFSETQ. CDR3 DNA: TGCGCCAGCAGCTTGGCGGGGGGAGACCCTCAACACACCGGGGAGCTGTTTTTT. This gives the protein CASSLAGGDPQHTGELFF.

The genes are TRBV30 and TRBJ1-3; D may be TRBD1 (6 bases). Germline assignment: CDR1 GTSNPN and CDR2 SVGIG (reference sequence). The length of the CDR3 is 15 residues. Trimming removed 1 base at V and 3 bases at J, with 13 bases between. In nucleotides, the CDR3 is TGTGCCTGGAGTGGGGCGGGGGCGGATGGAAACACCATATATTTT. It specifies CAWSGAGADGNTIYF.

This chain connects TRBV29-1 to TRBJ2-1; TRBD2 matches at 12 bases. The ends lost 5 bases at V and 7 bases at J; junction bases unmatched: 0. Germline V gene lookup returns CDR1 SQVTM and CDR2 ANQGSEA. This CDR3 region has 12 residues. The CDR3 coding sequence is TGCAGCGTTCTAGCGGGAGGGAATGAGCAGTTCTTC. Amino acids: CSVLAGGNEQFF.

J is TRBJ2-1 and V is TRBV2; TRBD2 matches 8 bases. V was clipped by 6 bases and J by 0 bases; unmatched bases: 4. This CDR3 has 15 residues. The germline CDR1 and CDR2 sequences are SNHLY and FYNNEI. The CDR3 nucleotides are TGTGCCAGCAGGGGCCGGGGGGGCTCCTACAATGAGCAGTTCTTC. Protein product: CASRGRGGSYNEQFF.

This clone was seen once. The chain links TRBV7-6 to TRBJ2-5; 7 bases are shared with TRBD1. CDR3 length: 13 amino acids. The J segment lost 7 bases and the V segment lost 5 bases, leaving 7 bases of the junction unmatched. Germline lookup yields CDR1 SGHVS and CDR2 FNYEAQ. The chain's CDR3 is CASSPTGIRTQYF. The CDR3 region has the DNA TGTGCCAGCAGCCCGACAGGGATTCGGACCCAGTACTTC.

The rearrangement joins TRBV4-1 to TRBJ2-7, with TRBD1 identical over 7 bases. The germline V gene has CDR1 MGHRA and CDR2 YSYEKL. J gave up 1 base and V 3 bases, and 6 bases lay outside the gene matches. The CDR3 totals 15 residues. This CDR3 is CASSHAPGQSYEQYF. The CDR3, as DNA: TGCGCCAGCAGCCACGCTCCGGGACAGTCCTACGAGCAGTACTTC.

The chain links TRBV5-1 to TRBJ2-1; 8 bases are a match to TRBD2. The CDR3 length is 16 residues. V shed 4 bases and J 0 bases; nucleotides not matched to a gene: 6. Germline assignment: CDR1 SGHRS and CDR2 YFSETQ. In DNA form, the CDR3 reads TGCGCCAGCAGCCGGACTAGCCCCAGCTCCTACAATGAGCAGTTCTTC. Encoded protein: CASSRTSPSSYNEQFF.

The V call is TRBV6-5, the J call TRBJ1-5, with a tentative D call TRBD1 (6 bases). Germline CDR1 reads MNHEY; CDR2 reads SVGAGI. The CDR3 covers 15 residues. V dropped 7 bases and J dropped 4 bases, with 17 bases sitting between them. CDR3 sequence: CASTRGAGRNQPQHF. Here the CDR3 DNA reads TGTGCCAGCACCCGGGGGGCAGGGCGGAATCAGCCCCAGCATTTT.

The chain is built from TRBV5-6 and TRBJ1-3; 7 bases map to TRBD1. CDR1 is SGHDT, CDR2 YYEEEE, per germline. The CDR3 loop spans 17 amino acids. V lost 0 bases to trimming and J lost 0 bases; unmatched junction nucleotides: 6. In DNA form, the CDR3 reads TGTGCCAGCAGCTTGGGCGCAGGGGGATACTCTGGAAACACCATATATTTT. Translated, it gives CASSLGAGGYSGNTIYF.

The V gene is TRBV5-1, the J gene TRBJ2-2; possibly TRBD2 for D (6 bases). Trimming took 1 base from V and 4 from J, leaving 20 bases between them. The CDR3 consists of 18 residues. Germline values: CDR1 SGHRS, CDR2 YFSETQ. CDR3 nucleotides: TGCGCCAGCAGCTTGAATTCGAGCGGGCCCGGGCCCACCGGGGAGCTGTTTTTT. It specifies CASSLNSSGPGPTGELFF.

The rearrangement links TRBV7-9 to TRBJ2-5, with 7 bases matching TRBD2. This CDR3 spans 18 amino acids. CDR1 is SEHNR, CDR2 FQNEAQ, per germline (reference sequence). The junction had 16 bases not matched to a gene; V was cut back by 5 bases and J by 1 base. CDR3 in amino acids: CASSPRLVAGGLQETQYF. CDR3 in DNA: TGTGCCAGCAGCCCCCGTTTGGTAGCGGGCGGTCTCCAAGAGACCCAGTACTTC.